The subject of this entry is one T cell receptor beta chain. Its antigen is not identified. Measured with immunoSEQ multiplex PCR; TCRdb has only the in-frame clones, and not every one. The sample has around 15,000 clones, over 80% seen once. Trimming cost V 4 bases and J 5 bases; bases outside gene matches: 10. This CDR3 spans 15 amino acids. Germline assignment: CDR1 LNHDA and CDR2 SQIVND (reference sequence). The sample belongs to a study of T cells and Merkel cell carcinoma outcomes. Study conclusions and caveats: In Merkel cell carcinoma, repertoire and T-cell density reportedly predicted outcomes.

The genes are TRBV19 and TRBJ2-7, with 8 bases that match TRBD1. This TCR was recovered from a human donor with Merkel cell carcinoma. The specimen was tumor tissue from Merkel cell carcinoma. Here the CDR3 DNA reads TGTGCCAGTAGTACCCAACTTCAGGGGGCTAACGAGCAGTACTTC. It specifies CASSTQLQGANEQYF.